The clone carrying this TCR beta chain was counted a few times. The data stem from a study of PD-L1 blockade in urothelial cancer. On the study more broadly: Typically, measured as a median, blood samples had 141,255 T cells.

The time point denotes: pretreatment peripheral blood. Generated by immunoSEQ multiplex PCR, the TCRdb table keeps only in-frame clones and is missing some. Among 60,000 or so clones listed, approximately 80% were seen once. V was clipped by 5 bases and J by 8 bases; unmatched bases: 17. Germline loops: CDR1 SEHNR, CDR2 FQNEAQ (reference sequence). There are 19 residues in the CDR3. The source of this sequence is a man between 70 and 80 years old with urothelial cancer. Here the sequenced sample was PBMCs, taken around atezolizumab (anti-PD-L1) treatment. V usage is TRBV7-9 and J usage is TRBJ2-1; the match to TRBD2 covers 14 bases. The DNA for the CDR3 is TGTGCCAGCAGCACCCGGACTAGCGGGAGGCCCCTGGTCCTCGATGAGCAGTTCTTC. It specifies CASSTRTSGRPLVLDEQFF.